This T cell receptor (beta chain) emerged from a study of shared clonotypes between healthy human individuals. This clone occurred once. The antigen is unknown. Findings and limits, study-wide: Lower generation probabilities were found for non-shared clonotypes than for those shared by all four donors.

The CDR3 consists of 16 residues. V was clipped by 1 base and J by 6 bases; unmatched bases: 10. Germline CDR1 is MGHDK and CDR2 is SYGVNS. The data were produced by immunoSEQ multiplex PCR, yet TCRdb's version contains in-frame clones alone and is incomplete. The table has fewer than 2.5 million clones, approximately 93% seen once. V and J are TRBV25-1 and TRBJ2-7; 9 bases map to TRBD2. The TCR comes from a man aged 18 to 30 in good health. Some clones in this sample may be carry-over from other donors' samples. Sequenced: naive CD4+ T cells from PBMCs. This sample's subset: CD45RA+ positively selected. The CDR3: CASSEWGGRAYFEQYF. In DNA, the CDR3 is TGTGCCAGCAGTGAATGGGGCGGGAGGGCTTATTTCGAGCAGTACTTC.